Presented here are 16 T cell receptor beta chains from one specimen sequenced in a study of T cell repertoires in cytomegalovirus infection. TCRdb analysed the reads with MiXCR anew, one entry per CDR3 protein. The data contain over 150,000 distinct CDR3 sequences, around 15% of them singletons. Material for sequencing was PBMCs. The receptors originated from a human donor in good health (CMV status not recorded). Some clones in this sample may be carry-over from other donors' samples.

The J gene is TRBJ1-2, the V gene TRBV10-3, with D unresolved. Germline V gene lookup returns CDR1 ENHRY and CDR2 SYGVKD. V was cut by 7 bases and J by 0 bases, with 15 bases left in between. The CDR3 spans 15 residues. CDR3 protein: CAIKAEPTPNYGYTF. In DNA, the CDR3 is TGTGCCATCAAGGCCGAACCGACCCCTAACTATGGCTACACCTTC.

This clonotype was seen many times. The chain carries TRBV7-2 and TRBJ2-1; unclear D gene. CDR1 SGHTA and CDR2 FQGNSA come from the germline V gene. The CDR3 is 15 residues long. V lost 5 bases and J 7 bases, leaving 18 bases between the germline ends. The CDR3 loop reads CASSPGEPRPNEQFF. CDR3 DNA: TGTGCCAGCAGCCCGGGCGAGCCCCGACCTAATGAGCAGTTCTTC.

The chain carries TRBV6-2 or TRBV6-3 and TRBJ1-5, with D possibly matching TRBD1 (5 bases). V dropped 6 bases and J dropped 0 bases, with 18 bases sitting between them. The CDR3 runs 17 residues. Germline-derived CDR1 and CDR2 are MNHEY and SVGEGT. CDR3 sequence (DNA): TGTGCCAGCAGACCTGACAGACGTCCCAATAGCAATCAGCCCCAGCATTTT. As protein: CASRPDRRPNSNQPQHF.

This clonotype was seen at least ten times. The rearrangement joins TRBV2 to TRBJ2-2; a weak D match, TRBD1 (6 bases). Germline assignment: CDR1 SNHLY and CDR2 FYNNEI. V was cut by 7 bases and J by 8 bases, with 17 bases left in between. CDR3 length equals 14 residues. CDR3 coding DNA: TGTGCCAGCAACCTAAGGGACACCACAGGGGAGCTGTTTTTT. Protein sequence: CASNLRDTTGELFF.

The chain has TRBV12-3 or TRBV12-4 and TRBJ1-5; the D gene is possibly TRBD1 (6 bases). The CDR3 is 15 amino acids. The ends were cut back, 3 bases at V and 6 bases at J, with 15 bases in the middle. The CDR3 DNA follows: TGTGCCAGCAGTTTGGCCAGGGGTGATACTCAGCCCCAGCATTTT. Amino acid sequence: CASSLARGDTQPQHF.

The CDR3 protein is CAISDVVNTEAFF. The CDR3, as DNA: TGTGCCATCAGTGATGTGGTGAACACTGAAGCTTTCTTT. The chain combines TRBV10-3 with TRBJ1-1; D gene ambiguous. The germline gives CDR1 ENHRY, CDR2 SYGVKD. The CDR3 is 13 amino acids. Trimming cost V 3 bases and J 0 bases, with 5 bases left between them.

This clonotype appeared many times. The chain joins TRBV7-9 to TRBJ2-7; 9 nucleotides align to TRBD1. The CDR3 length is 16 residues. With 4 bases clipped from V and 2 bases from J, the junction kept 9 bases outside the gene matches. From germline, CDR1 is SEHNR and CDR2 FQNEAQ (reference sequence). The CDR3 spells CASSSGFGDRAYEQYF. CDR3 coding DNA: TGTGCCAGCAGCTCTGGTTTTGGGGACAGGGCCTACGAGCAGTACTTC.

This clonotype was found a few times. The J gene is TRBJ2-3, the V gene TRBV20-1; D uncertain. This CDR3 has 11 residues. Trimming pared 6 bases from V and 5 bases from J, leaving 9 bases between. Germline V lookup: CDR1 DFQATT, CDR2 SNEGSKA (reference sequence). The CDR3 DNA reads TGCAGTGCCCGTCCGGGAGATACGCAGTATTTT. Its translation: CSARPGDTQYF.

DNA of the CDR3: TGTGCCAGCAGTCCGCGTGGCAGGAACGAAAAACTGTTTTTT. It codes for CASSPRGRNEKLFF. J is TRBJ1-4 and V is TRBV25-1; D gene ambiguous. The CDR3 is 14 residues long. V was pared by 5 bases and J by 8 bases, with 15 bases between. Germline values: CDR1 MGHDK, CDR2 SYGVNS.

This clonotype was detected ten times or more. This chain connects TRBV29-1 to TRBJ1-1; 8 bases fit TRBD1. V dropped 5 bases and J dropped 3; count of bases not matched to a gene: 11. CDR3 length: 15 amino acids. CDR1 is SQVTM, CDR2 ANQGSEA, per germline. The CDR3, as DNA: TGCAGCGTTAAAGGAAACAGGGGGTATGACACTGAAGCTTTCTTT. It yields the protein CSVKGNRGYDTEAFF.

The J gene is TRBJ2-7, the V gene TRBV7-6; D possibly corresponds to TRBD1 (5 bases). Germline CDR1 and CDR2: SGHVS and FNYEAQ. The CDR3 totals 13 residues. V lost 6 bases and J lost 3, with 12 bases in between. DNA for the CDR3: TGTGCCAGCAGTCCAGACAGAAACTACGAGCAGTACTTC. Its translation: CASSPDRNYEQYF.

This sequence joins TRBV7-7 and TRBJ2-2; D is unclear. This CDR3 is built from 12 residues. Germline CDR1 reads SSHAT; CDR2 reads FNYEAQ (reference sequence). Trimming removed 5 bases at V and 9 bases at J, with 10 bases between. The DNA for the CDR3 is TGTGCCAGCAGCCAGGAAGCCCGGGAGCTGTTTTTT. Its protein is CASSQEARELFF.

This clonotype has only a few counts. The chain carries TRBV6-6 and TRBJ1-5; tentative D call: TRBD1 (6 bases). Between the trimmed V and J ends, which lost 1 base and 7 bases, there was a span of 11 bases. The CDR3 runs to 14 residues. CDR1 and CDR2 (germline): MNHNY, SVGAGI (reference sequence). CDR3 loop: CASSYWDTGQPQHF. The CDR3 nucleotides read TGTGCCAGCAGTTACTGGGACACCGGACAGCCCCAGCATTTT.

This clonotype came up many times. For the CDR3, the DNA is TGTGCCAGCAGCCCCCAGGGGACAGGGGCTGGTCAGCCCCAGCATTTT. Protein sequence: CASSPQGTGAGQPQHF. The chain links TRBV7-2 to TRBJ1-5, with 10 bases lining up with TRBD1. V was pared by 5 bases and J by 6 bases, with 10 bases of the junction left unmatched. Looked up from germline, CDR1 is SGHTA and CDR2 is FQGNSA. CDR3 length: 16 amino acids.

This clonotype was recorded many times. The chain links TRBV7-2 to TRBJ2-1; TRBD1 is a possible D gene (5 bases). Trimming took 5 bases from V and 2 from J, leaving 7 bases between them. Per germline, CDR1 SGHTA and CDR2 FQGNSA. This CDR3 is 13 amino acids long. As DNA, the CDR3 is TGTGCCAGCAGCCGGACAACCTACAATGAGCAGTTCTTC. This translates into CASSRTTYNEQFF.

Ten or more counts support this clonotype. The chain joins TRBV29-1 to TRBJ2-1; maybe TRBD2 (5 bases). The CDR3 has 15 residues. Trimming took off 3 bases at V and 4 bases at J, with 16 bases between the two ends. Germline-derived CDR1 and CDR2 are SQVTM and ANQGSEA. The CDR3 coding sequence is TGCAGCGTTGATAGTGGGAGTGAGGTGTACAATGAGCAGTTCTTC. This gives the protein CSVDSGSEVYNEQFF.